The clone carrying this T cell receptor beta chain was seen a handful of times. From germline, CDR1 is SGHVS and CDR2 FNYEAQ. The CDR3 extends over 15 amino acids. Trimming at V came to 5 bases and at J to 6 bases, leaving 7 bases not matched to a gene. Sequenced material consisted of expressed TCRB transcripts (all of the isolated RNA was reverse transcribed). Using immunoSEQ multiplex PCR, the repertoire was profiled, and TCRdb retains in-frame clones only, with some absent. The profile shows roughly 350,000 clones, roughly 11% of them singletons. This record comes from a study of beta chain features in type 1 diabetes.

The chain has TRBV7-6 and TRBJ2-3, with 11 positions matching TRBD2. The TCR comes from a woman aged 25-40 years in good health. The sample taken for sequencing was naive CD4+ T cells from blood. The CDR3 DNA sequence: TGTGCCAGCAGCGACGGGACTAGCGGATTTGATACGCAGTATTTT. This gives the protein CASSDGTSGFDTQYF.